These 24 T cell receptor beta chains were sequenced from one sample in a study of shared clonotypes between healthy human individuals. Sequencing was performed with immunoSEQ multiplex PCR; in TCRdb, only in-frame clones are kept and a portion is missing. The data show about 1.1 million clones, 70% to 80% seen once. The sample consisted of memory CD4+ T cells from PBMCs. Regarding subset: CD45RA-negative fraction. These receptors all stem from a man between 18 and 35 years old in good health. Some clones in this sample may be carry-over from other donors' samples.

CDR3: CASSPGIGTSGSGETQYF. DNA for the CDR3: TGTGCCAGCTCACCGGGGATCGGGACTAGCGGGAGTGGAGAGACCCAGTACTTC. This chain joins TRBV18 and TRBJ2-5, with 14 bases aligning to TRBD2. The CDR3 is 18 residues long. The junction had 10 bases not matched to a gene; V was cut back by 3 bases and J by 4 bases. CDR1 KGHSH and CDR2 LQKENI come from the germline V gene.

CDR3 residues: CASSSYRGNTIYF. The CDR3 DNA reads TGTGCCAGCAGCTCCTACAGGGGAAACACCATATATTTT. This sequence joins TRBV9 and TRBJ1-3; D is perhaps TRBD1 (5 bases). This CDR3 region has 13 residues. Deletions cut 4 bases from V and 4 bases from J, with 9 bases between. Germline CDR1 is SGDLS and CDR2 is YYNGEE.

This sequence joins TRBV28 and TRBJ1-5; D is undetermined. V lost 5 bases and J 3 bases, leaving 11 bases between the germline ends. The CDR3 contains 14 residues. From germline, CDR1 is MDHEN and CDR2 SYDVKM. DNA for the CDR3: TGTGCCAGCAGTCCAGGAGGTCCCAATCAGCCCCAGCATTTT. The encoded protein is CASSPGGPNQPQHF.

V usage is TRBV6-1 and J usage is TRBJ2-5; D unclear. Germline V gives CDR1 MNHNS, CDR2 SASEGT. The CDR3 runs to 14 residues. Trimming removed 5 bases at V and 5 bases at J, with 15 bases between. The DNA of the CDR3 is TGTGCCAGCAGTCCACAACTTAAGTTGGAGACCCAGTACTTC. As protein: CASSPQLKLETQYF.

The chain employs TRBV7-6 and TRBJ1-3; tentative D call: TRBD1 (6 bases). CDR3 length: 16 residues. CDR1 is SGHVS and CDR2 is FNYEAQ in the germline V gene. The ends were cut back, 0 bases at V and 1 base at J, with 10 bases in the middle. The CDR3 coding sequence is TGTGCCAGCAGCTTAGCAGGAAGGGGGTCTGGAAACACCATATATTTT. This encodes CASSLAGRGSGNTIYF. The whole variable domain, filled in from reference TRBV7-6 and TRBJ1-3, reads GAGVSQSPRYKVTKRGQDVALRCDPISGHVSLYWYRQALGQGPEFLTYFNYEAQQDKSGLPNDRFSAERPEGSISTLTIQRTEQRDSAMYRCASSLAGRGSGNTIYFGEGSWLTVV.

DNA for the CDR3: TGTGCCAGCCGAGGACAGGGGGCGGGTCAGCCCCAGCATTTT. Amino acids: CASRGQGAGQPQHF. The V gene is TRBV18, the J gene TRBJ1-5, with TRBD1 matching 11 bases. V shed 8 bases and J 6 bases; nucleotides not matched to a gene: 6. Germline CDR1 and CDR2: KGHSH and LQKENI. This CDR3 has 14 amino acids.

This clone was seen a few times. The rearrangement uses TRBV28 and TRBJ2-1; 10 bases are shared with TRBD2. CDR1 MDHEN and CDR2 SYDVKM come from the germline V gene. The CDR3 loop spans 18 amino acids. With V trimmed by 4 bases and J by 3 bases, 12 bases remained unmatched. The CDR3 here is CASSSRTSGKTFYNEQFF. The DNA of the CDR3 is TGTGCCAGCAGTTCGAGGACTAGCGGCAAAACCTTCTACAATGAGCAGTTCTTC.

This clone came up a few times. The genes are TRBV19 and TRBJ2-1, with 7 bases lining up with TRBD1. V lost 4 bases and J lost 6; bases outside the gene matches: 3. The CDR3 consists of 13 residues. Germline loops: CDR1 LNHDA, CDR2 SQIVND (reference sequence). The CDR3 DNA reads as TGTGCCAGTAGTACCTCAGGGGGCAATGAGCAGTTCTTC. Translating it yields CASSTSGGNEQFF.

The chain recombines TRBV11-1 with TRBJ2-7; TRBD1 matches 7 bases. The CDR3 contains 15 residues. Germline CDR1 reads SGHAT; CDR2 reads FQDESV (reference sequence). Trimming at V came to 1 base and at J to 4 bases, leaving 7 bases not matched to a gene. The DNA for the CDR3 is TGTGCCAGCAGCTTAGTGGGGACAGCAACGTACGAGCAGTACTTC. Encoded protein: CASSLVGTATYEQYF.

This clone was picked up a small number of times. The chain recombines TRBV30 with TRBJ2-5; possibly TRBD1 or TRBD2 for D (5 bases each). In germline, CDR1 is GTSNPN, CDR2 SVGIG (reference sequence). There are 14 residues in the CDR3. Between the trimmed V and J ends, which lost 5 bases and 4 bases, there was a span of 17 bases. Here the CDR3 DNA reads TGTGCCTGGGTCGGGACGGGCGACCGAGAGACCCAGTACTTC. Amino acids: CAWVGTGDRETQYF.

The gene calls are TRBV6-6 and TRBJ1-2; D perhaps matches TRBD1 (6 bases). Trimming removed 6 bases from V and 4 bases from J, with 15 bases in between. The CDR3 sequence is 14 residues long. The germline gives CDR1 MNHNY, CDR2 SVGAGI (reference sequence). This CDR3 reads CASRAPGAIYGYTF. The DNA of the CDR3 is TGTGCCAGCAGAGCCCCGGGGGCGATCTATGGCTACACCTTC.

The J gene is TRBJ2-7, the V gene TRBV7-2; possibly TRBD1 for D (7 bases). Trimming left V 7 bases short and J 1 base short, with 14 bases between. The V gene's germline CDR1 is SGHTA and CDR2 FQGNSA. The CDR3 is 14 residues long. CDR3 bases: TGTGCCAGCACCCTGGGGGGACAGTCCTACGAGCAGTACTTC. Encoded protein: CASTLGGQSYEQYF.

The chain joins TRBV13 to TRBJ2-3, with TRBD1 identical over 7 bases. The CDR3 extends over 14 amino acids. Losses at the gene ends were 6 bases for V and 3 bases for J; bases not matched to a gene: 6. Germline-derived CDR1 and CDR2 are PRHDT and FYEKMQ (reference sequence). The DNA for the CDR3 is TGTGCCAGCAGTCCACAGGGGCGGACAGATACGCAGTATTTT. It encodes CASSPQGRTDTQYF.

V usage is TRBV4-2 and J usage is TRBJ2-2; 11 bases fit TRBD1. This CDR3 has 18 residues. Germline-derived CDR1 and CDR2 are LGHNA and YNFKEQ. With 6 bases clipped from V and 4 bases from J, the junction kept 13 bases outside the gene matches. CDR3 nucleotide sequence: TGTGCCAGCAGGGGCCGGGACAGGGGGTTCCGCGGCACCGGGGAGCTGTTTTTT. Its protein is CASRGRDRGFRGTGELFF.

The gene calls are TRBV5-1 and TRBJ2-2; 11 bases agree with TRBD1. The CDR3 has 16 residues. The J segment lost 2 bases and the V segment lost 6 bases, leaving 6 bases of the junction unmatched. Germline lookup yields CDR1 SGHRS and CDR2 YFSETQ. The CDR3 sequence: CASTRGQGANTGELFF. The CDR3 nucleotides are TGCGCCAGCACCCGAGGACAGGGGGCCAACACCGGGGAGCTGTTTTTT.

The chain joins TRBV10-2 to TRBJ2-2; 13 bases match TRBD2. Germline V gene data show CDR1 as WSHSY and CDR2 as SAAADI. The CDR3 is 17 amino acids. Trimming at V came to 10 bases and at J to 0 bases, leaving 8 bases not matched to a gene. CDR3 nucleotide sequence: TGCGCCACTGGGACTAGCGGGACCATCTCGAACACCGGGGAGCTGTTTTTT. It is translated as CATGTSGTISNTGELFF.

This clone was seen at least ten times. The rearrangement uses TRBV2 and TRBJ2-5; TRBD2 matches 11 bases. CDR3 length: 16 amino acids. In germline, CDR1 is SNHLY, CDR2 FYNNEI. Trimming at V came to 4 bases and at J to 5 bases, leaving 9 bases not matched to a gene. The CDR3 loop is CASSGFSGRAQETQYF. The CDR3 bases are TGTGCCAGCAGTGGGTTTAGCGGGAGGGCCCAGGAGACCCAGTACTTC.

The genes are TRBV19 and TRBJ2-7; 13 bases are a match to TRBD2. Trimming took 5 bases from V and 4 from J; bases not matched to a gene: 8. Germline CDR1 is LNHDA and CDR2 is SQIVND (reference sequence). The CDR3 length is 16 residues. CDR3 nucleotides: TGTGCCAGTAGTTTCAAAGGACTAGCGGGGGAGTACGAGCAGTACTTC. Translated: CASSFKGLAGEYEQYF.

The table lists this clone with many counts. The CDR3 region has the DNA TGCGCCAGCAGGCCAAGGACAATTCGGAACGGGAGTAACGCAGATACGCAGTATTTT. Residues: CASRPRTIRNGSNADTQYF. V and J are TRBV4-1 and TRBJ2-3; possibly TRBD2 for D (6 bases). Germline V lookup: CDR1 MGHRA, CDR2 YSYEKL. V was trimmed by 6 bases and J by 4 bases, leaving 29 bases between them. The CDR3 has 19 amino acids.

The V and J genes are TRBV2 and TRBJ2-1; 10 bases map to TRBD2. Looked up from germline, CDR1 is SNHLY and CDR2 is FYNNEI. The CDR3 consists of 16 residues. J gave up 1 base and V 3 bases, and 3 bases lay outside the gene matches. The CDR3 nucleotides are TGTGCCAGCAGTGAGGCTAGCGGGGGTTCCTACAATGAGCAGTTCTTC. Translated: CASSEASGGSYNEQFF.

Notes on this clone: Distinct nucleotide sequences in the sample also encode this CDR3. This chain joins TRBV18 and TRBJ1-1, with no clear D. The CDR3 spans 13 residues. V was trimmed by 6 bases and J by 1 base, leaving 9 bases between them. Germline V gives CDR1 KGHSH, CDR2 LQKENI. The CDR3 reads CASSPGSNTEAFF. The CDR3 coding sequence is TGTGCCAGCTCCCCCGGGTCGAACACTGAAGCTTTCTTT.

V is TRBV2 and J is TRBJ1-5; 7 bases agree with TRBD1. Germline CDR1 and CDR2: SNHLY and FYNNEI. The V and J ends lost 11 bases and 0 bases, in that order; junction bases with no gene match: 4. The CDR3 covers 13 residues. The CDR3 is CACQGDSNQPQHF. CDR3 DNA sequence: TGTGCCTGTCAGGGGGATAGCAATCAGCCCCAGCATTTT.

This chain connects TRBV5-1 to TRBJ2-7; no clear D. CDR3 length: 13 amino acids. Trimming pared 2 bases from V and 3 bases from J, leaving 9 bases between. Germline CDR1 SGHRS, CDR2 YFSETQ. CDR3 sequence: CASSFPGDYEQYF. The CDR3 region has the DNA TGCGCCAGCAGCTTCCCGGGCGACTACGAGCAGTACTTC.

This clone has just a few counts. V gene TRBV6-5 combines with J gene TRBJ2-1; 8 nucleotides line up with TRBD2. V lost 5 bases, J lost 13 bases, and 10 bases stayed unmatched. CDR1 MNHEY and CDR2 SVGAGI come from the germline V gene. The CDR3 loop spans 13 amino acids. CDR3 amino acids: CASSVSRLASQFF. CDR3 in DNA: TGTGCCAGCAGTGTTTCCAGACTAGCGTCTCAGTTCTTC.